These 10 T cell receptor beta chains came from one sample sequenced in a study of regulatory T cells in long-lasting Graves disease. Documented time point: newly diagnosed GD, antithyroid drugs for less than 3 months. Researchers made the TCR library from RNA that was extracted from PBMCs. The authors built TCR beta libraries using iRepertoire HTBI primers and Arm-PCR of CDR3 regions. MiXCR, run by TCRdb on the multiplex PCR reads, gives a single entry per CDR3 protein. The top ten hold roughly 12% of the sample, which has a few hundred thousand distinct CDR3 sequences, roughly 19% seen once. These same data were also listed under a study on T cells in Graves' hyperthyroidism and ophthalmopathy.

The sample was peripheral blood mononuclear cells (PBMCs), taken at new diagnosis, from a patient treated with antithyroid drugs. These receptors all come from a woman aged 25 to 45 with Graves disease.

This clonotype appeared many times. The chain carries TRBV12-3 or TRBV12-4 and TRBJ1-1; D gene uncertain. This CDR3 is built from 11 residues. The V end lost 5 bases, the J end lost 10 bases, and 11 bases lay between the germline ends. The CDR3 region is CASSLTLLAFF. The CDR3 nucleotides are TGTGCCAGCAGTCTGACCCTTCTAGCTTTCTTT.

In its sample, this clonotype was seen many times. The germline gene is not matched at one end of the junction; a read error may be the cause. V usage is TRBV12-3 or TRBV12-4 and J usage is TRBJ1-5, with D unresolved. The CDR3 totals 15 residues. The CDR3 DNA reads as TGTGCCAGCAGCTTAGGGAGTCCTAGCAATCAGCCCCAGCATTTT. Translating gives CASSLGSPSNQPQHF.

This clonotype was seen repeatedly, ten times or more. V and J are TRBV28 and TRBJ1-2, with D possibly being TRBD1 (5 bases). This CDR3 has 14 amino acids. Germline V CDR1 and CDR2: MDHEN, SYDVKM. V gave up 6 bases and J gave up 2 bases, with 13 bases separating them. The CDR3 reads CASSARGGNYGYTF. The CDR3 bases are TGTGCCAGCAGCGCTCGGGGGGGGAACTATGGCTACACCTTC.

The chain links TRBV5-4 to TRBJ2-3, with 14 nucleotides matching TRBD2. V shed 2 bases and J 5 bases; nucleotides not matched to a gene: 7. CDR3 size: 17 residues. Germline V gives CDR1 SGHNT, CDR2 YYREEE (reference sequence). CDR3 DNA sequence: TGTGCCAGCAGCTTCCTCGGACTAGCGGGGGGCCAAGATACGCAGTATTTT. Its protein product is CASSFLGLAGGQDTQYF.

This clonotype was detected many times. The CDR3 protein is CASSRGRIMNTEAFF. The CDR3 nucleotides are TGTGCCAGCAGCCGGGGGAGGATAATGAACACTGAAGCTTTCTTT. The rearrangement uses TRBV14 and TRBJ1-1, with D maybe TRBD1 (5 bases). V shed 4 bases and J shed 0 bases, with 12 bases lying between them. There are 15 residues in the CDR3. The germline V gene has CDR1 SGHDN and CDR2 FVKESK.

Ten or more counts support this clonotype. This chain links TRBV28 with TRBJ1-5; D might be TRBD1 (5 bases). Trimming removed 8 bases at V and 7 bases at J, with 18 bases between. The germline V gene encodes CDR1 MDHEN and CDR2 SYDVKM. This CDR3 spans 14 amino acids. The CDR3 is CASSKMGGNQPQHF. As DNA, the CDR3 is TGTGCCAGCTCAAAAATGGGGGGGAACCAGCCCCAGCATTTT.

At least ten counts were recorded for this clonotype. Here the CDR3 DNA reads TGCAGTGCACCCCGCTGGGGACAGGGGGCGAAGAATTCACCCCTCCACTTT. Translated: CSAPRWGQGAKNSPLHF. This rearrangement joins TRBV20-1 to TRBJ1-6, with 12 positions matching TRBD1. This CDR3 is built from 17 residues. Germline CDR1 DFQATT, CDR2 SNEGSKA (reference sequence). After removal of 6 bases from V and 7 bases from J, the junction contained 13 bases not matched to a gene.

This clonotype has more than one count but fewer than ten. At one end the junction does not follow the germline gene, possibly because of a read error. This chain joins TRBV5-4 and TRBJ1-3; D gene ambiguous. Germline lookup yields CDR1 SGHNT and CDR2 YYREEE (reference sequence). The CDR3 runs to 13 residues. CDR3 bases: TGTGCTAGCACCGCAGCAGGTGGAAACACCATATATTTT. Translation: CASTAAGGNTIYF.

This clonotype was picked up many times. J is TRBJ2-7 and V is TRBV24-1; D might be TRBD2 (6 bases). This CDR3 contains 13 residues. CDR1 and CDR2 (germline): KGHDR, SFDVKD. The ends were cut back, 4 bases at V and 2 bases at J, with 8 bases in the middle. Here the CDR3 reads CATSEGTAYEQYF. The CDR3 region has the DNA TGTGCCACCAGTGAGGGGACTGCCTACGAGCAGTACTTC.

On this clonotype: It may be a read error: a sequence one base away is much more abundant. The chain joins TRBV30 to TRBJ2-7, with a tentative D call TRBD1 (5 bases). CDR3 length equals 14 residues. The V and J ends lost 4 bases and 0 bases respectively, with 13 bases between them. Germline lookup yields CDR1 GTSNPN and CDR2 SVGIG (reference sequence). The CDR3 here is CAWKKCRASYEQYF. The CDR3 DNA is TGTGCCTGGAAAAAATGCAGGGCCTCCTACGAGCAGTACTTC.